The rows below give T cell receptor beta chains drawn from one sample of a study of cytomegalovirus exposure and HLA in healthy donors. Assay: immunoSEQ multiplex PCR; the TCRdb copy retains only in-frame clones and omits some. The sample consists of roughly 190,000 clones, about four fifths of them appearing once. The sequencing sample was made of PBMCs. The receptors were gathered from a young woman in good health and CMV-seronegative. The CDR3 runs from the conserved cysteine through the conserved F or W. The order of the fields is V gene, D gene, clone size, J gene, CDR3 protein, CDR3 DNA. A D gene is named only where the DNA matches it firmly. For some rows the clone size is stated as once, few or many, or as a class when expanded; others skip it.

>TRBV6-5|TRBD2|.|TRBJ2-2
CASSAGSGATGELFF
TGTGCCAGCAGCGCAGGTAGCGGGGCCACCGGGGAGCTGTTTTTT
>TRBV11-3|TRBD2|.|TRBJ2-1
CASSSWSGTSGDEQFF
TGTGCCAGCAGCTCGTGGTCCGGGACTAGTGGCGATGAGCAGTTCTTC
>TRBV4-1|TRBD2|.|TRBJ2-3
CASSHPRILAGESTDTQYF
TGCGCCAGCAGCCACCCCCGGATACTAGCGGGAGAATCCACAGATACGCAGTATTTT
>TRBV5-1|.|few|TRBJ1-1
CASSLVGGVGTEAFF
TGCGCCAGCAGCTTGGTTGGCGGGGTGGGCACTGAAGCTTTCTTT
>TRBV7-6|.|.|TRBJ1-5
CASSLSPYSNQPQHF
TGTGCCAGCAGCTTAAGCCCTTATAGCAATCAGCCCCAGCATTTT
>TRBV27|TRBD1|.|TRBJ1-1
CASSLLGQGGTEAFF
TGTGCCAGCAGTTTATTGGGACAGGGGGGGACTGAAGCTTTCTTT
>TRBV5-8|TRBD1|.|TRBJ1-2
CASSLPDRANYGYTF
TGTGCCAGCAGCTTGCCCGACAGGGCAAACTATGGCTACACCTTC
>TRBV29-1|.|.|TRBJ2-1
CSVEPDYSQNEQFF
TGCAGCGTTGAACCCGACTATAGCCAGAATGAGCAGTTCTTC
>TRBV19|.|.|TRBJ1-1
CASSSGSAFF
TGTGCCAGTAGTTCGGGGTCGGCTTTCTTT
>TRBV5-4|.|.|TRBJ2-5
CAGSFVGAGEETQYF
TGTGCCGGCAGCTTCGTTGGCGCAGGGGAAGAGACCCAGTACTTC
>TRBV27|.|.|TRBJ1-1
CASSLYGRTEAFF
TGTGCCAGCAGTTTATACGGGAGGACTGAAGCTTTCTTT
>TRBV10-3|.|once|TRBJ2-7
CAISETGNNAEQYF
TGTGCCATCAGTGAGACAGGGAACAACGCCGAGCAGTACTTC
>TRBV27|TRBD2|.|TRBJ2-3
CASSLTGTSVWGTDTQYF
TGTGCCAGCAGTCTAACCGGGACTAGCGTTTGGGGCACAGATACGCAGTATTTT
>TRBV2|.|.|TRBJ2-6
CASSERSSGANVLTF
TGTGCCAGCAGTGAACGGAGCTCTGGGGCCAACGTCCTGACTTTC
>TRBV27|.|few|TRBJ1-6
CASSLPAGVRGSPLHF
TGTGCCAGCAGTTTACCCGCGGGGGTCCGGGGTTCACCCCTCCACTTT
>TRBV7-2|TRBD1|.|TRBJ1-1
CASSLVGVRQGAWTEAFF
TGTGCCAGCAGCTTAGTCGGGGTCAGACAGGGGGCTTGGACTGAAGCTTTCTTT
>TRBV25-1|.|.|TRBJ1-4
CASSELWSGNNEKLFF
TGTGCCAGCAGTGAATTATGGTCAGGCAATAATGAAAAACTGTTTTTT
>TRBV5-6|TRBD1|.|TRBJ2-7
CASSPGTVYEQYF
TGTGCCAGCAGCCCCGGGACAGTCTACGAGCAGTACTTC
>TRBV6-6|.|few|TRBJ2-7
CASRSEREQYF
TGTGCCAGCAGGTCCGAGCGCGAGCAGTACTTC
>TRBV4-2|TRBD1|.|TRBJ1-1
CASSSPTGDRAFF
TGTGCCAGCAGCTCACCGACAGGGGACCGGGCTTTCTTT
>TRBV5-1|.|.|TRBJ1-1
CASSSPQATTEAFF
TGCGCCAGCAGCTCCCCGCAGGCAACAACTGAAGCTTTCTTT
>TRBV19|TRBD1|.|TRBJ2-6
CASRTGGSGANVLTF
TGTGCCAGTAGGACAGGGGGCTCTGGGGCCAACGTCCTGACTTTC
>TRBV19|.|.|TRBJ2-6
CASSHSGANVLTF
TGTGCCAGTAGTCACTCTGGGGCCAACGTCCTGACTTTC
>TRBV6-5|TRBD2|.|TRBJ2-2
CASSLAGDTGELFF
TGTGCCAGCAGCCTAGCGGGGGACACCGGGGAGCTGTTTTTT
>TRBV11-2|.|.|TRBJ1-2
CASSHGWGLYGYTF
TGTGCCAGCAGCCACGGATGGGGCCTCTATGGCTACACCTTC
>TRBV11-2|.|.|TRBJ1-2
CASSLVEGVYGYTF
TGTGCCAGCAGCTTAGTCGAAGGAGTATATGGCTACACCTTC
>TRBV10-2|TRBD2|few|TRBJ2-2
CASSEGLAGEFDGELFF
TGCGCCAGCAGTGAGGGACTAGCGGGAGAATTTGACGGGGAGCTGTTTTTT
>TRBV30|.|.|TRBJ1-1
CAWSAGMNTEAFF
TGTGCCTGGAGTGCTGGCATGAACACTGAAGCTTTCTTT
>TRBV7-6|TRBD2|.|TRBJ2-1
CASSTGAGEWNEQFF
TGTGCCAGCAGCACCGGAGCGGGAGAGTGGAATGAGCAGTTCTTC
>TRBV11-2|TRBD2|.|TRBJ2-1
CASSLGRTSGDNEQFF
TGTGCCAGCAGCTTAGGGAGGACTAGCGGGGACAATGAGCAGTTCTTC
>TRBV7-9|TRBD1|.|TRBJ2-1
CASTTDRANGNEQFF
TGTGCCAGCACCACTGACAGGGCCAACGGCAATGAGCAGTTCTTC
>TRBV25-1|TRBD1|.|TRBJ1-1
CASSAQDRVANTEAFF
TGTGCCAGCAGTGCTCAGGACAGGGTGGCGAACACTGAAGCTTTCTTT